These 29 T cell receptor beta chains originate from one sample sequenced in a study of T cell repertoires in cytomegalovirus infection. TCRdb passed the reads through MiXCR, listing each CDR3 protein once. The data contain a few hundred thousand distinct CDR3 sequences, 40% of them seen just once; the ten biggest clones take up about half. These receptors lack a known antigen. Here the sequenced sample was cultured PBMCs, taken from culture after CMV antigen stimulation. The receptors were gathered from a human donor in good health (CMV status not recorded). Some clones in this sample may be carry-over from other donors' samples.

The V call is TRBV12-3 or TRBV12-4, the J call TRBJ1-5; D is undetermined. The length of the CDR3 is 14 residues. Between the trimmed V and J ends, which lost 3 bases and 2 bases, there was a span of 8 bases. The DNA for the CDR3 is TGTGCCAGCAGTTTGTATGTGGGCAATCAGCCCCAGCATTTT. It codes for CASSLYVGNQPQHF.

The chain has TRBV5-1 and TRBJ2-3; TRBD1 might be the D (5 bases). Looked up from germline, CDR1 is SGHRS and CDR2 is YFSETQ. V was pared by 4 bases and J by 5 bases, with 17 bases between. The CDR3 is 15 residues long. The CDR3 bases are TGCGCCAGCAGCCCCAAGACAGATGTTGGAGATACGCAGTATTTT. Translation: CASSPKTDVGDTQYF.

This clonotype appeared a few times. The rearrangement uses TRBV7-2 and TRBJ1-2, with 10 bases fitting TRBD1. With 5 bases clipped from V and 5 bases from J, the junction kept 8 bases outside the gene matches. From germline, CDR1 is SGHTA and CDR2 FQGNSA. The CDR3 sequence is 15 residues long. CDR3 amino acids: CASSRDRGRSYGYTF. In nucleotides, the CDR3 is TGTGCCAGCAGCCGTGACAGGGGGCGCAGTTATGGCTACACCTTC.

V and J are TRBV7-2 and TRBJ2-5, with a tentative D call TRBD1 (7 bases). From germline, CDR1 is SGHTA and CDR2 FQGNSA. Between the trimmed V and J ends, which lost 4 bases and 3 bases, there was a span of 21 bases. This CDR3 spans 17 amino acids. DNA for the CDR3: TGTGCCAGCAGCTACGCCCGGAGGGGGCGCGCGGAAGAGACCCAGTACTTC. Encoded protein: CASSYARRGRAEETQYF.

The CDR3 spells CASSSGQGRGFF. The CDR3 coding sequence is TGTGCCAGCAGTTCCGGACAGGGCCGGGGGTTCTTC. J is TRBJ2-1 and V is TRBV6-2 or TRBV6-3, with TRBD1 identical over 8 bases. This CDR3 contains 12 residues. V shed 4 bases, J shed 15 bases, and the junction held 8 bases outside the gene matches. Germline lookup yields CDR1 MNHEY and CDR2 SVGEGT.

The gene calls are TRBV7-2 and TRBJ2-1; D might be TRBD2 (6 bases). The CDR3 has 17 amino acids. Per germline, CDR1 SGHTA and CDR2 FQGNSA. V was shortened by 0 bases and J by 2 bases, with 14 bases between the two germline ends. The CDR3 protein is CASSLAPSEPPYNEQFF. CDR3 DNA: TGTGCCAGCAGCTTAGCCCCTAGCGAGCCCCCCTACAATGAGCAGTTCTTC.

This clonotype showed up just a few times. The germline gene is not matched at one end of the junction; a read error may be the cause. J is TRBJ2-3 and V is TRBV29-1, with D hard to call. The CDR3 has 11 residues. Germline V gives CDR1 SQVTM, CDR2 ANQGSEA. The CDR3 here is CSFEEEDTQYF. Here the CDR3 DNA reads TGCAGCTTTGAAGAGGAAGATACGCAGTATTTT.

This clonotype showed up just a few times. The junction differs from germline at one of its ends, possibly a read error. This rearrangement joins TRBV19 to TRBJ2-2; tentative D call: TRBD2 (6 bases). The CDR3 spans 14 residues. The germline CDR1 and CDR2 sequences are LNHDA and SQIVND (reference sequence). This CDR3 reads CASSPEAGTGELFF. CDR3 in DNA: TGTGCCAGTAGTCCCGAGGCGGGAACCGGTGAGCTGTTTTTT. Full variable domain (missing parts from reference TRBV19 and TRBJ2-2): DGGITQSPKYLFRKEGQNVTLSCEQNLNHDAMYWYRQDPGQGLRLIYYSQIVNDFQKGDIAEGYSVSREKKESFPLTVTSAQKNPTAFYLCASSPEAGTGELFFGEGSRLTVL.

The chain employs TRBV7-2 and TRBJ2-5; D may be TRBD1 (7 bases). V lost 3 bases and J lost 1, with 18 bases in between. CDR1 is SGHTA and CDR2 is FQGNSA in the germline V gene. The CDR3 contains 17 residues. CDR3 loop: CASSLGQSGGPQETQYF. The CDR3 nucleotides read TGTGCCAGCAGCTTGGGGCAATCAGGGGGGCCCCAAGAGACCCAGTACTTC.

The chain joins TRBV10-3 to TRBJ1-3; D might be TRBD1 (5 bases). V gave up 8 bases and J gave up 2 bases, with 10 bases separating them. The CDR3 spans 13 residues. Germline loops: CDR1 ENHRY, CDR2 SYGVKD. The CDR3 loop reads CAIGGATGNTIYF. CDR3 nucleotide sequence: TGTGCCATCGGCGGGGCTACTGGAAACACCATATATTTT.

This chain uses TRBV7-2 with TRBJ2-3, with TRBD1 identical over 10 bases. Looked up from germline, CDR1 is SGHTA and CDR2 is FQGNSA. J lost 3 bases, V lost 6 bases, and 3 bases had no gene match. There are 14 residues in the CDR3. The DNA for the CDR3 is TGTGCCAGCAGATGGGACAGGGGAACAGATACGCAGTATTTT. It translates to CASRWDRGTDTQYF.

The gene calls are TRBV20-1 and TRBJ2-5; 8 bases are a match to TRBD2. CDR1 is DFQATT and CDR2 is SNEGSKA in the germline V gene (reference sequence). The CDR3 has 14 amino acids. The junction had 11 bases not matched to a gene; V was cut back by 4 bases and J by 7 bases. The CDR3 coding sequence is TGCAGTGCTACCTCGGGGGGGACTTTTGGGACCCAGTACTTC. Translation gives CSATSGGTFGTQYF.

This chain joins TRBV28 and TRBJ2-1, with a weak D call TRBD2 (5 bases). CDR1 MDHEN and CDR2 SYDVKM come from the germline V gene. CDR3 length: 14 amino acids. V was clipped by 11 bases and J by 5 bases, with 19 bases between them. Here the CDR3 reads CAAHRYQEDNEQFF. CDR3 in DNA: TGTGCCGCCCATCGGTACCAGGAGGACAATGAGCAGTTCTTC.

This chain links TRBV6-5 with TRBJ1-2; 10 bases fit TRBD1. Germline lookup yields CDR1 MNHEY and CDR2 SVGAGI. The CDR3 runs 20 residues. The V and J ends lost 0 bases and 0 bases, in that order; junction bases with no gene match: 13. Written as DNA, the CDR3 is TGTGCCAGCAGTTACTCGACAGGGGGCGATTTTCGGGGCACTAACTATGGCTACACCTTC. This gives the protein CASSYSTGGDFRGTNYGYTF.

This clonotype was counted between two and nine times. The chain employs TRBV2 and TRBJ2-1; tentative D call: TRBD1 (5 bases). This CDR3 region has 12 residues. Germline assignment: CDR1 SNHLY and CDR2 FYNNEI. V shed 6 bases and J shed 5 bases, with 8 bases lying between them. Here the CDR3 reads CASRTDNNEQFF. The CDR3 DNA is TGTGCCAGCAGGACGGACAACAATGAGCAGTTCTTC.

The chain has TRBV11-2 and TRBJ2-1; the D gene is possibly TRBD2 (7 bases). Germline V gene sequence: CDR1 SGHAT, CDR2 FQNNGV. Trimming took off 4 bases at V and 15 bases at J, with 28 bases between the two ends. The CDR3 covers 16 residues. CDR3 bases: TGTGCCAGCAGCTCCCTTCGCGGGGGCCGGGGTCCGGCGGCGTTCTTC. This translates into CASSSLRGGRGPAAFF.

The gene calls are TRBV7-2 and TRBJ2-3; no firm D call. Trimming took 5 bases from V and 4 from J, leaving 16 bases between them. The CDR3 has 15 amino acids. Germline assignment: CDR1 SGHTA and CDR2 FQGNSA. The CDR3 DNA is TGTGCCAGCAGCCCCTCACTCGGCGTTTCAGATACGCAGTATTTT. Protein sequence: CASSPSLGVSDTQYF.

The chain joins TRBV20-1 to TRBJ2-3; tentatively, D is TRBD2 (5 bases). This CDR3 spans 13 amino acids. Trimming stripped 3 bases from V and 4 bases from J, with 11 bases between. CDR1 and CDR2 (germline): DFQATT, SNEGSKA (reference sequence). CDR3 region: CSARRGSPDTQYF. DNA of the CDR3: TGCAGTGCTAGGCGTGGGAGCCCAGATACGCAGTATTTT.

The rearrangement joins TRBV18 to TRBJ1-1, with D possibly TRBD1 on 5 matching bases. V was pared by 3 bases and J by 1 base, with 9 bases between. Per the germline V gene, CDR1 is KGHSH and CDR2 is LQKENI. The CDR3 contains 14 residues. CDR3 amino acids: CASSPTTENTEAFF. CDR3 sequence (DNA): TGTGCCAGCTCACCTACGACAGAGAACACTGAAGCTTTCTTT.

The V call is TRBV7-6, the J call TRBJ2-7; D is uncertain. V was shortened by 5 bases and J by 3 bases, with 17 bases between the two germline ends. Germline CDR1 SGHVS, CDR2 FNYEAQ. The CDR3 has 15 residues. DNA for the CDR3: TGTGCCAGCAGCGGTCAGGTAGGCAACCGCTACGAGCAGTACTTC. Protein sequence: CASSGQVGNRYEQYF.

This clonotype turned up a few times. V is TRBV2 and J is TRBJ2-1; a weak D match, TRBD2 (6 bases). V was shortened by 3 bases and J by 0 bases, with 9 bases between the two germline ends. In germline, CDR1 is SNHLY, CDR2 FYNNEI. This CDR3 comprises 15 residues. The CDR3 reads CASSEVGGSYNEQFF. CDR3 in DNA: TGTGCCAGCAGTGAGGTCGGGGGCTCCTACAATGAGCAGTTCTTC.

The chain is built from TRBV12-3 or TRBV12-4 and TRBJ1-5; no definite D call. Trimming cost V 3 bases and J 2 bases, with 11 bases left between them. The CDR3 has 15 residues. The CDR3 coding sequence is TGTGCCAGCAGTTTTGCTGGCCGCGGCAATCAGCCCCAGCATTTT. It codes for CASSFAGRGNQPQHF.

This clonotype was seen a handful of times. The gene calls are TRBV12-3 or TRBV12-4 and TRBJ1-2; 9 bases line up with TRBD1. Trimming removed 6 bases from V and 2 bases from J; junction bases left unmatched: 7. This CDR3 contains 15 residues. CDR3 amino acids: CASSPPGTGNYGYTF. As DNA, the CDR3 is TGTGCCAGCAGCCCACCCGGGACAGGGAACTATGGCTACACCTTC.

V is TRBV28 and J is TRBJ2-5, with 7 bases identical to TRBD1. V lost 5 bases, J lost 5 bases, and 8 bases stayed unmatched. The V gene's germline CDR1 is MDHEN and CDR2 SYDVKM. The CDR3 loop spans 14 amino acids. The CDR3 region is CASSQTGQGETQYF. DNA of the CDR3: TGTGCCAGCAGTCAGACAGGGCAGGGTGAGACCCAGTACTTC.

The chain carries TRBV2 and TRBJ1-5; no reliable D call. The CDR3 extends over 14 amino acids. The germline V gene encodes CDR1 SNHLY and CDR2 FYNNEI. Trimming removed 6 bases from V and 1 base from J, with 10 bases in between. The CDR3 here is CASSDGVSNQPQHF. DNA of the CDR3: TGTGCCAGCAGCGACGGAGTCAGCAATCAGCCCCAGCATTTT.

In its sample, this clonotype was seen a few times. The chain employs TRBV7-9 and TRBJ1-2; D is unclear. The CDR3 is 13 amino acids. CDR1 is SEHNR and CDR2 is FQNEAQ in the germline V gene (reference sequence). Deletions cut 4 bases from V and 0 bases from J, with 6 bases between. The CDR3: CASSYTANYGYTF. In DNA, the CDR3 is TGTGCCAGCAGCTATACAGCTAACTATGGCTACACCTTC. Variable domain in full (rest from reference TRBV7-9 and TRBJ1-2): DTGVSQNPRHKITKRGQNVTFRCDPISEHNRLYWYRQTLGQGPEFLTYFQNEAQLEKSRLLSDRFSAERPKGSFSTLEIQRTEQGDSAMYLCASSYTANYGYTFGSGTRLTVV.

The V call is TRBV6-6, the J call TRBJ2-7; TRBD1 aligns across 9 bases. The CDR3 spans 14 residues. Germline CDR1 reads MNHNY; CDR2 reads SVGAGI (reference sequence). Trimming removed 9 bases from V and 2 bases from J; junction bases left unmatched: 8. In DNA, the CDR3 is TGTGCCAGTTTGCGGGGGACAGGGACCTACGAGCAGTACTTC. Its protein is CASLRGTGTYEQYF.

The V and J genes are TRBV15 and TRBJ1-1, with a weak D call TRBD1 (5 bases). V lost 0 bases and J 7 bases, leaving 12 bases between the germline ends. The CDR3 covers 14 residues. The germline V gene encodes CDR1 LNHNV and CDR2 YYDKDF (reference sequence). CDR3: CATSREGRGIEAFF. As DNA, the CDR3 is TGTGCCACCAGCAGAGAAGGCCGGGGGATTGAAGCTTTCTTT.

This clonotype was found a few times. The chain recombines TRBV12-3 or TRBV12-4 with TRBJ2-3, with D possibly matching TRBD2 (5 bases). Trimming took off 0 bases at V and 1 base at J, with 14 bases between the two ends. The CDR3 spans 17 residues. Written as DNA, the CDR3 is TGTGCCAGCAGTTTAGCCTTTTCACTAGATGGCACAGATACGCAGTATTTT. Protein: CASSLAFSLDGTDTQYF.